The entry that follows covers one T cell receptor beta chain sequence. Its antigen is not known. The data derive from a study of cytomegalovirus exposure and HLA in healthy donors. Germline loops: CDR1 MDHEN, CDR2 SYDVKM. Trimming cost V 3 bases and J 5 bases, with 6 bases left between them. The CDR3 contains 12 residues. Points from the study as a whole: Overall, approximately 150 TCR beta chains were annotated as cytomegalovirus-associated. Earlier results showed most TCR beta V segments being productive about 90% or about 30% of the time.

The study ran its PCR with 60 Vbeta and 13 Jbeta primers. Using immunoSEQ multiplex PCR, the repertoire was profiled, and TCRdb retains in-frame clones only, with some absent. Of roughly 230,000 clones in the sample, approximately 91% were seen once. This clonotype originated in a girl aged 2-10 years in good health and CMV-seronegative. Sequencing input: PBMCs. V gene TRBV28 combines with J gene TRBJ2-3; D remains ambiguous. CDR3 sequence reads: CASSFHVDTQYF. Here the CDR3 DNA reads TGTGCCAGCAGTTTTCATGTAGATACGCAGTATTTT.